The following is a T cell receptor (beta chain) sequence with its context. There are a few counts of this clone. It has no known antigen specificity. No base quality values were provided; no much bigger clone lies one nucleotide off. The data stem from a study of cytomegalovirus exposure and HLA in healthy donors (dated by TCRdb to about 2017). About the study as a whole: An earlier analysis of roughly 500 of the donors reported 250 to 300 Gb of sequence data and roughly 120 million unique TCR beta sequences obtained from 180 million or so T cells. Approximately 300 gigabases of sequencing data and 80 million or so unique TCR sequences were included in an early release covering roughly 600 HLA-typed donors. Among the roughly 430 genotyped donors, approximately 82% belonged to the genetic ancestry cluster associated with self-reported Caucasian donors. The aim of the study was to test whether cataloging public T cell receptors could identify signatures of past pathogen exposure. The study profiled the T cell repertoires of fewer than 850 subjects by immunosequencing and related them to cytomegalovirus serostatus. In addition to the first cohort of approximately 670 subjects, a separate validation cohort of 120 different subjects was used. High-throughput TCR immunosequencing, statistical association of individual TCRs with disease status, and machine learning were combined to predict cytomegalovirus infection status. A later analysis re-analyzed previously published TCR beta repertoires from several hundred donors and added high-resolution HLA genotyping to study TCR occurrence patterns. Rather than using new phenotypic data, the later analysis identified candidate immune exposures from TCR beta sequences and from how often those sequences occurred across donors. To decide whether each TCR beta V gene segment behaved as functional or pseudogenic, an earlier analysis of approximately 590 of the donors relied on high-throughput TCR beta sequencing. Donor age, sex, ethnicity and CMV serostatus were collected together with the repertoire data. A later genetic analysis used genome-wide SNP genotypes for about 65% of the 666 donors, treating that subset as a discovery cohort. All discovery cohort repertoires had been generated using a single sequencing platform. HLA typing included class I and class II loci at four-digit resolution. The number of typed donors differed by locus: about 620-640 for A, B, C, DRB1 and DQB1; 500 to 550 for DQA1; 606 for DPA1; and about 450 for DPB1. Because of strong linkage in the cohort, roughly 5 DR-DQ haplotypes were treated as single units for association and clustering. Among almost 400 genotyped donors of the cohort, an average of around 240,000 unique TCR beta nucleotide sequences were sequenced per donor, about a sixth of them non-productive.

The junction carries 13 bases between V and J, which are trimmed by 6 bases and 2 bases respectively. Reading the germline V gene gives CDR1 ENHRY and CDR2 SYGVKD. From the cysteine up to the phenylalanine, the CDR3 has a length of 14 residues. This entry keeps only the CDR3 DNA: 42 bases, framed from base 1. The cohort comprised some 680 healthy bone marrow donors. At the time of sampling, every cohort member was nominally healthy, though immune exposures that went unrecorded were likely present. The donor tested CMV seronegative, placing the donor among the 350 or so seronegative members of the cohort. Every donor gave a peripheral blood sample, and the peripheral blood mononuclear cells from that sample were used for TCR beta sequencing. The Qiagen DNeasy Blood Extraction Kit was used to extract genomic DNA from the blood cell samples. The method behind the library was the immunoSEQ multiplex PCR assay. The multiplex PCR relied on a mix of 60 forward primers for TCR Vbeta segments and 13 reverse primers for TCR Jbeta segments. Amplification of the CDR3 region of rearranged TCR beta genes was performed with a multiplex PCR assay on genomic DNA. On the Illumina HiSeq System, the amplified TCR beta libraries were sequenced as 87-base-pair reads. On the study's bioinformatics: In a later analysis, tens of millions of unique TCR beta chains were counted across the 500 to 850 repertoires, and around 10 million of these chains were shared by at least two donors. To remove PCR and sequencing errors, raw reads were error-corrected and collapsed into unique sequences using a nearest-neighbor algorithm that merged closely related sequences. To assign V, D and J gene segments, CDR3 sequences were aligned to IMGT reference sequences. Each retained sequence needed at least a six-nucleotide match to both a V gene segment and a J gene segment. A rearrangement was called productive if the CDR3 had no stop codons and remained in frame with V and J, and every other rearrangement was called non-productive. Following IMGT convention, CDR3 was defined as the stretch from the second conserved V-encoded cysteine to the conserved J-encoded phenylalanine. In an earlier analysis of just under 600 of the donors, sequences lacking an unambiguous match to a single V gene segment were excluded. An earlier analysis of under 750 of the donors called V segments functional above 56.7% productive rearrangements and segregating when the between-donor standard deviation exceeded 5%. A statistical classification framework was built for diagnosing cytomegalovirus status from the catalog of TCR beta chain sequences. A later analysis assigned V and J genes by comparing TCR nucleotide sequences with IMGT/GENE-DB human TR gene sequences. In a later analysis, CDR3 sequences and most-parsimonious VDJ recombination scenarios were assigned using the TCRdist pipeline. In a later analysis, every TCR beta chain was defined by the combination of its CDR3 amino acid sequence and its V-gene family, and reads without a unique V-gene family were dropped. In a later analysis, approximately 590 highly shared, low-generation-probability nucleotide sequences were removed to address suspected cross-contamination and a sequencing artifact. A later analysis calculated a clonal expansion index for each public chain from normalized within-repertoire ranks of inferred template counts. In a later analysis, generation probabilities were computed with a VDJ recombination model fitted to out-of-frame rearrangements, and the resulting probabilities were checked against IGoR. In a later analysis, hypergeometric tests were used to score TCR-TCR, TCR-HLA and TCR-CMV co-occurrence, with a repertoire-size bias correction applied to TCR pairs. In a later analysis, false discovery rates were estimated by permuting HLA or CMV assignments 20 times. In a later analysis, co-occurring TCRs were grouped using DBSCAN, and TCRdist sequence similarity was added for clustering within HLA-allele-positive subsets. Repertoires with fewer than 30,000 or more than 120,000 public chains, plus five repertoires with anomalous nucleotide sharing, were excluded from co-occurrence clustering. The table comes from immuneACCESS by way of TCRdb, which keeps in-frame sequences with V and J called. Part of the clones is missing from these tables; in studies checked, under half for an unresolved V gene and the rest for unknown reasons. That table supplies the V and J calls and clone size; D and trimming were determined from the DNA. Present in this sample are about 70,000 clones, 70% to 90% of which were seen just once. Roughly 2% of the sample is held by the ten biggest clonotypes.

What the authors observed across the whole study: An association between a missense DCLRE1C variant and V-gene and J-gene trimming of TCR beta chains was found in a later genetic analysis and replicated in an independent cohort. A further reported finding was that TCR beta sequences accurately predicted the HLA-A and HLA-B alleles for most subjects in the first cohort. In a later analysis, most CMV-associated TCR beta chains were found to appear HLA-restricted, with HLA associations seemingly driven largely by CMV exposure. In vitro tests confirmed that a few of the cytomegalovirus-associated TCR beta chains recognize cytomegalovirus antigens. Because HLA typing was missing for some donors at each locus, association tests included only the typed subset. Some IMGT-functional V segments, including TRBV6-2 and TRBV6-3, could not be distinguished by the 87-base-pair reads and were therefore excluded. In the study, some 160 TCR beta chains were listed as associated with cytomegalovirus. A cluster of highly shared sequence variants was judged likely to be a technical artifact of the sequencing pipeline. While some public TCRs were present in many individuals, most TCR sequences turned up only very rarely across donors. A later analysis found that TCR association rates varied across HLA loci, with DRB1 alleles showing the most associated TCRs and HLA-C alleles the fewest. The earlier analysis of a few hundred of the donors excluded 15 to 20 rarely observed V segments, including chromosome 9 orphons, because counts were too low. Strong co-occurrence of HLA alleles, especially DR and DQ, made assigning TCR associations to individual alleles difficult. Linkage disequilibrium might explain the correlated functional status among segregating V segments, but an unknown experimental factor could not be ruled out. Only TCR beta chains were sequenced in this cohort, and the absence of alpha or paired-chain data limited detectable features. The presence/absence analyses assumed that sequencing depth was roughly uniform across donors, and that assumption may not be true. In a later analysis, around 17,000 TCR beta sequences were associated with specific HLA alleles at a false discovery rate of 0.05. Immune exposure information for the cohort was limited to CMV serostatus. The authors suggested that the approach could potentially be generalized to other disease states and immunological phenotypes. In both the original and validation cohorts, the classifier was reported to diagnose cytomegalovirus status with high specificity and sensitivity. Several of the top co-occurrence clusters appeared to be linked to parvovirus B19, influenza, CMV and Epstein-Barr virus, according to a later analysis. In an earlier analysis of approximately 600 of the donors, most TCR beta V segments were observed in productive rearrangements about 87% or about 30% of the time, broadly matching IMGT annotations. In a later analysis, HLA-associated TCR beta chains showed more clonal expansion and lower generation probabilities than non-associated chains that were equally common. A later genetic analysis reported fewer N-insertions in productive TCRs among donors in an Asian-associated ancestry cluster than the approximately 670-donor mean.

The sequence was collected from a woman aged 30 to 39 in good health and CMV-seronegative. The V and J genes are TRBV10-3 and TRBJ1-1; the D region possibly corresponds to TRBD1 (5 bases align). Sequences were obtained from PBMCs. The CDR3 region: CAISLSGGNTEAFF. At the DNA level, the sequence is TGTGCCATCAGCCTATCGGGGGGAAACACTGAAGCTTTCTTT.